This T cell receptor beta chain was profiled in a study of blood T cell repertoires in COVID-19. Here immunoSEQ multiplex PCR was the method, and the copy in TCRdb shows in-frame clones only, minus some. Of 180,000 or so clones listed, 82% are singletons. The sequence was collected from a woman in her 70s with acute or convalescent COVID-19. Sequenced: peripheral blood.

The CDR3 DNA is TGTGCCAGCAGTGGCGGGGGGCCCAGCACAGATACGCAGTATTTT. Its translation: CASSGGGPSTDTQYF. The chain links TRBV2 to TRBJ2-3; 8 bases fit TRBD2. Germline V gene sequence: CDR1 SNHLY, CDR2 FYNNEI. The CDR3 is 15 residues long. Unmatched junction bases numbered 3, after V lost 4 bases and J lost 0 bases.